This TCR beta chain was sequenced for a study of control samples from healthy donors and cancer patients. Sequencing was performed with immunoSEQ multiplex PCR; in TCRdb, only in-frame clones are kept and a portion is missing. The table has some 13,000 clones, approximately 80% seen once. Germline loops: CDR1 LGHDT, CDR2 YNNKEL (reference sequence). CDR3 size: 14 residues. Trimming left V 2 bases short and J 1 base short, with 8 bases between. The sample consisted of formalin-fixed, paraffin-embedded tissue. The TCR originated in a male donor with melanoma. The rearrangement links TRBV3-1 (or the pseudogene TRBV3-2) to TRBJ1-2; D call uncertain. CDR3 in amino acids: CASSQNSFNYGYTF. The CDR3 coding sequence is TGTGCCAGCAGCCAAAATAGCTTTAACTATGGCTACACCTTC.